The T cell receptor beta chain described here comes from a study of CD8 T cells in ankylosing spondylitis. Study outcomes and limitations: Matched synovial fluid from ankylosing spondylitis patients was reported to be enriched for disease-linked clones.

Germline-derived CDR1 and CDR2 are SGDLS and YYNGEE. V shed 3 bases, J shed 5 bases, and the junction held 12 bases outside the gene matches. The CDR3 loop spans 18 amino acids. Using its own MiXCR run on the 5' RACE reads, TCRdb lists one record per CDR3 protein. The sample carries around 180,000 distinct CDR3 sequences, around a sixth recorded once. This clonotype was counted many times. Its antigen is currently unknown. The chain joins TRBV9 to TRBJ2-3; 13 bases are a match to TRBD2. The clonotype comes from a male donor under 30 with ankylosing spondylitis or in good health (not recorded which). Sequenced: blood, either unsorted or a sorted T cell fraction (not recorded which). CDR3 DNA sequence: TGTGCCAGCAGCGAGATACTAGCGGGAGGGCCATTGGTAGATACGCAGTATTTT. The encoded protein is CASSEILAGGPLVDTQYF.